These 16 T cell receptor beta chains came from one sample sequenced in a study of control samples from healthy donors and cancer patients. Profiling relied on immunoSEQ multiplex PCR, and the TCRdb table lists in-frame clones only, not all of them. The table lists 210,000 or so clones, about nine tenths of them singletons, with approximately 1.8% in the top ten. Material for sequencing was blood. These receptors originate from a young man in good health.

This chain's CDR3 is CASSADRVANTGELFF. The CDR3 nucleotides are TGTGCCAGTAGTGCGGACAGGGTGGCGAACACCGGGGAGCTGTTTTTT. The chain links TRBV19 to TRBJ2-2; the match to TRBD1 covers 8 bases. CDR3 size: 16 residues. CDR1 and CDR2 from the germline V gene are LNHDA and SQIVND (reference sequence). Trimming took 5 bases from V and 0 from J; bases not matched to a gene: 5.

The V gene is TRBV3-1 (or the pseudogene TRBV3-2), the J gene TRBJ1-5, with D tentatively TRBD1 (5 bases). The CDR3 extends over 17 amino acids. The V and J ends lost 0 bases and 1 base respectively, with 13 bases between them. Germline CDR1 LGHDT, CDR2 YNNKEL (reference sequence). CDR3 sequence (DNA): TGTGCCAGCAGCCAAGATCCCGGGGGATCCAGCAATCAGCCCCAGCATTTT. Translating gives CASSQDPGGSSNQPQHF.

The chain uses TRBV19 and TRBJ1-3, with D hard to call. Germline CDR1 reads LNHDA; CDR2 reads SQIVND (reference sequence). V was trimmed by 4 bases and J by 0 bases, leaving 10 bases between them. CDR3 length: 15 amino acids. The CDR3 bases are TGTGCCAGTAGTAGCTACGGAAGCTCTGGAAACACCATATATTTT. Protein: CASSSYGSSGNTIYF.

This chain joins TRBV18 and TRBJ1-1; 8 positions match TRBD1. This CDR3 is 16 amino acids long. Unmatched junction bases numbered 7, after V lost 1 base and J lost 3 bases. Germline CDR1 reads KGHSH; CDR2 reads LQKENI. Here the CDR3 DNA reads TGTGCCAGCTCACCACGAGGACAGGGAGGGGACACTGAAGCTTTCTTT. Translation: CASSPRGQGGDTEAFF.

The chain carries TRBV2 and TRBJ1-5; a weak D match, TRBD1 (6 bases). The ends were cut back, 2 bases at V and 0 bases at J, with 11 bases in the middle. The germline gives CDR1 SNHLY, CDR2 FYNNEI. The CDR3 is made up of 16 amino acids. The CDR3 nucleotides are TGTGCCAGCAGTGAAAGGACAGTCTATAGCAATCAGCCCCAGCATTTT. This gives the protein CASSERTVYSNQPQHF.

The V gene is TRBV13, the J gene TRBJ1-5; 7 bases agree with TRBD1. The V segment lost 4 bases and the J segment 4 bases; nucleotides outside the gene matches: 4. CDR3 length: 14 residues. CDR1 and CDR2 (germline): PRHDT, FYEKMQ (reference sequence). The CDR3 here is CASSYGTDNQPQHF. For the CDR3, the DNA is TGTGCCAGCAGCTACGGGACAGATAATCAGCCCCAGCATTTT.

The CDR3 nucleotides read TGTGCCAGCAGCCGAGATCAGCCCCAGCATTTT. Protein: CASSRDQPQHF. This chain joins TRBV6-6 and TRBJ1-5, with D unclear. CDR3 length: 11 residues. V lost 6 bases and J 5 bases, leaving 5 bases between the germline ends. The germline V gene encodes CDR1 MNHNY and CDR2 SVGAGI (reference sequence).

The gene calls are TRBV9 and TRBJ2-7; D is perhaps TRBD1 or TRBD2 (5 bases each). Trimming removed 4 bases from V and 1 base from J, with 21 bases in between. Germline values: CDR1 SGDLS, CDR2 YYNGEE. The CDR3 has 17 amino acids. CDR3 loop: CASSPRGPAASSYEQYF. Here the CDR3 DNA reads TGTGCCAGCAGCCCCCGGGGCCCGGCGGCTTCTTCCTACGAGCAGTACTTC. Complete variable domain (other parts from reference TRBV9 and TRBJ2-7): DSGVTQTPKHLITATGQRVTLRCSPRSGDLSVYWYQQSLDQGLQFLIQYYNGEERAKGNILERFSAQQFPDLHSELNLSSLELGDSALYFCASSPRGPAASSYEQYFGPGTRLTVT.

The V and J genes are TRBV10-1 and TRBJ1-1, with D tentatively TRBD1 (6 bases). The V end was cut by 8 bases, the J end by 5 bases, with 21 bases between. The length of the CDR3 is 15 residues. In germline, CDR1 is WNHNN, CDR2 SYGVQD (reference sequence). CDR3 sequence (DNA): TGCGCCAGCGAGTGTCCCGGCGGCGGACAGACTGAAGCTTTCTTT. This encodes CASECPGGGQTEAFF.

The J gene is TRBJ1-4, the V gene TRBV4-1, with D unresolved. The V and J ends lost 1 base and 0 bases respectively, with 9 bases between them. Germline CDR1 is MGHRA and CDR2 is YSYEKL. CDR3 length: 16 residues. CDR3 sequence: CASSQVTQTTNEKLFF. The CDR3 DNA follows: TGCGCCAGCAGCCAAGTAACCCAAACAACTAATGAAAAACTGTTTTTT.

The chain joins TRBV7-6 to TRBJ2-2; D uncertain. The CDR3 extends over 12 amino acids. CDR1 and CDR2 (germline): SGHVS, FNYEAQ. Trimming took 2 bases from V and 9 from J, leaving 7 bases between them. Written as DNA, the CDR3 is TGTGCCAGCAGCTTATCTGTGAGGGAGCTGTTTTTT. Its translation is CASSLSVRELFF.

The chain is built from TRBV9 and TRBJ2-2; D gene unclear. Trimming took 4 bases from V and 1 from J, leaving 5 bases between them. This CDR3 spans 13 amino acids. Germline CDR1 reads SGDLS; CDR2 reads YYNGEE. CDR3 loop: CASSQVNTGELFF. CDR3 DNA: TGTGCCAGCAGCCAGGTGAACACCGGGGAGCTGTTTTTT.

The chain employs TRBV15 and TRBJ2-7; D is perhaps TRBD1 (5 bases). From germline, CDR1 is LNHNV and CDR2 YYDKDF (reference sequence). The CDR3 is made up of 15 amino acids. The V gene lost 0 bases and the J gene lost 4 bases, with 13 bases spanning the gap. In DNA form, the CDR3 reads TGTGCCACCAGCAGAGATTGGGGCAGGGCGTACGAGCAGTACTTC. It encodes CATSRDWGRAYEQYF.

V gene TRBV6-5 combines with J gene TRBJ2-3; 7 nucleotides agree with TRBD1. V gave up 6 bases and J gave up 0 bases; unmatched junction bases: 6. The CDR3 covers 15 residues. Germline V CDR1 and CDR2: MNHEY, SVGAGI. This CDR3 reads CASSPRQGSTDTQYF. Written as DNA, the CDR3 is TGTGCCAGCAGCCCGAGACAGGGTAGCACAGATACGCAGTATTTT.

This clone was picked up one time. The chain's CDR3 is CASFPLGPGNTIYF. The CDR3, as DNA: TGTGCCAGTTTCCCCCTAGGGCCTGGAAACACCATATATTTT. The chain has TRBV7-2 and TRBJ1-3, with D unresolved. Germline CDR1 reads SGHTA; CDR2 reads FQGNSA. With 9 bases removed from V and 2 bases from J, the gap between germline ends came to 14 bases. CDR3 size: 14 residues.

The chain is built from TRBV7-9 and TRBJ2-1, with D possibly being TRBD1 (5 bases). This CDR3 contains 15 residues. Germline V gene lookup returns CDR1 SEHNR and CDR2 FQNEAQ (reference sequence). Trimming removed 5 bases from V and 8 bases from J, with 19 bases in between. Here the CDR3 DNA reads TGTGCCAGCAGCCCTTTAGGGGCAGGGAATGATGAGCAGTTCTTC. This codes for CASSPLGAGNDEQFF.